Included here is one T cell receptor beta chain sequence, with context. These data belong to a study of T cell responses to AZD1222 COVID-19 vaccine. Clones were read by immunoSEQ multiplex PCR, and TCRdb kept only the in-frame ones, dropping some. The data contain about 200,000 clones, 93% of them seen just once; the ten biggest clones take up approximately 1%. Germline CDR1 and CDR2: MNHEY and SVGAGI. V shed 9 bases, J shed 2 bases, and the junction held 9 bases outside the gene matches. This CDR3 is 14 amino acids long. This chain joins TRBV6-5 and TRBJ1-2; 7 bases fit TRBD1. The material was peripheral blood, obtained 28 days after the second AZD1222 dose. The receptor comes from an adult who received the AZD1222 COVID-19 vaccine. As DNA, the CDR3 is TGTGCCAGATATAGGGGGCTACCAAACTATGGCTACACCTTC. Translated: CARYRGLPNYGYTF.